A single sample is the source of the 26 T cell receptor beta chains below, sequenced in a study of blood T cell repertoires in COVID-19 (dated by TCRdb to the early 2020s). The library relied on the immunoSEQ multiplex PCR assay. TCRdb obtained this table from immuneACCESS and retained in-frame rearrangements with V and J assigned. These tables miss some clones; where compared with another copy, unresolved V genes account for less than half of the shortfall, and the remainder is unexplained. In this sample the table shows 85,000 to 95,000 clones, about 93% of which occur a single time. 3% to 4.5% of the sample lies in the top ten. What was sequenced was peripheral blood. These receptors all come from a woman in her forties or fifties in a cohort sampled during active COVID-19.

V usage is TRBV5-1 and J usage is TRBJ1-2; D is uncertain. The CDR3 extends over 12 amino acids. The germline V and J ends were trimmed by 1 base and 4 bases, with 5 bases remaining between them. Per the germline V gene, CDR1 is SGHRS and CDR2 is YFSETQ. This CDR3 reads CASSLSGYGYTF. In DNA, the CDR3 is TGCGCCAGCAGCTTGTCAGGCTATGGCTACACCTTC.

The V call is TRBV12-3 or TRBV12-4, the J call TRBJ1-4; maybe TRBD1 (5 bases). Trimming took 6 bases from V and 9 from J, leaving 14 bases between them. The CDR3 is made up of 13 amino acids. The CDR3 reads CASSLPGHQKLFF. In DNA, the CDR3 is TGTGCCAGCAGCTTGCCCGGACACCAAAAACTGTTTTTT.

The CDR3 sequence: CASSGSDYATNEKLFF. In DNA form, the CDR3 reads TGTGCCAGCAGTGGCTCAGACTACGCAACTAATGAAAAACTGTTTTTT. V gene TRBV6-1 combines with J gene TRBJ1-4; D is unclear. The CDR3 spans 16 residues. Germline lookup yields CDR1 MNHNS and CDR2 SASEGT. V was clipped by 4 bases and J by 0 bases, with 12 bases between them.

This clone turned up a few times. The V and J genes are TRBV2 and TRBJ2-7; possible D gene TRBD2, 6 bases. In germline, CDR1 is SNHLY, CDR2 FYNNEI. CDR3 size: 14 residues. With 7 bases removed from V and 2 bases from J, the gap between germline ends came to 15 bases. CDR3 in DNA: TGTGCCAGCACTCGGGAGCTGGAAACCTACGAGCAGTACTTC. Protein: CASTRELETYEQYF.

The chain is built from TRBV2 and TRBJ2-7, with 12 bases identical to TRBD1. CDR3 length: 18 residues. CDR1 SNHLY and CDR2 FYNNEI come from the germline V gene. With 6 bases clipped from V and 2 bases from J, the junction kept 14 bases outside the gene matches. CDR3 nucleotides: TGTGCCAGCAGGGTCCCGGGACAGGGGGCTCTCCTACCCTACGAGCAGTACTTC. It yields the protein CASRVPGQGALLPYEQYF.

The gene calls are TRBV29-1 and TRBJ1-1; 10 nucleotides align to TRBD1. V shed 6 bases and J 4 bases; nucleotides not matched to a gene: 5. The CDR3 loop spans 13 amino acids. Germline values: CDR1 SQVTM, CDR2 ANQGSEA. The CDR3 sequence: CSVRTGGATEAFF. Here the CDR3 DNA reads TGCAGCGTGCGGACAGGGGGGGCCACTGAAGCTTTCTTT.

This chain uses TRBV11-2 with TRBJ1-2; D perhaps matches TRBD1 (5 bases). Germline assignment: CDR1 SGHAT and CDR2 FQNNGV. Deletions cut 5 bases from V and 6 bases from J, with 13 bases between. The CDR3 extends over 13 amino acids. The CDR3 sequence: CASSQRGGDGYTF. The CDR3 coding sequence is TGTGCCAGCAGCCAAAGGGGAGGGGATGGCTACACCTTC.

The CDR3 reads CASKLAGAVPNEQFF. CDR3 in DNA: TGTGCCAGCAAACTAGCGGGGGCTGTCCCCAATGAGCAGTTCTTC. The chain joins TRBV3-1 (or the pseudogene TRBV3-2) to TRBJ2-1; TRBD2 matches at 11 bases. The J segment lost 6 bases and the V segment lost 7 bases, leaving 8 bases of the junction unmatched. Germline V gene lookup returns CDR1 LGHDT and CDR2 YNNKEL (reference sequence). This CDR3 spans 15 amino acids.

V usage is TRBV5-1 and J usage is TRBJ2-2; 7 bases fit TRBD1. The trim removed 4 bases at V and 5 bases at J, leaving 8 bases unmatched. This CDR3 region has 15 residues. Germline assignment: CDR1 SGHRS and CDR2 YFSETQ. As DNA, the CDR3 is TGCGCCAGCAGCCCTAGGGGGCGAGAGACCGGGGAGCTGTTTTTT. It encodes CASSPRGRETGELFF.

J is TRBJ1-1 and V is TRBV6-5, with 7 bases that match TRBD1. The CDR3 is made up of 14 amino acids. The germline CDR1 and CDR2 sequences are MNHEY and SVGAGI. Trimming at V came to 5 bases and at J to 4 bases, leaving 7 bases not matched to a gene. The CDR3 region is CASSRQGMGTEAFF. CDR3 coding DNA: TGTGCCAGCAGTCGACAGGGTATGGGCACTGAAGCTTTCTTT.

This clone was picked up one time. V and J are TRBV29-1 and TRBJ2-7; 8 bases map to TRBD1. CDR3 length equals 14 residues. Germline loops: CDR1 SQVTM, CDR2 ANQGSEA. Losses at the gene ends were 7 bases for V and 0 bases for J; bases not matched to a gene: 8. DNA for the CDR3: TGCAGCGCTAAGACAGGGGTTGACTCCTACGAGCAGTACTTC. Protein product: CSAKTGVDSYEQYF.

The V gene is TRBV27, the J gene TRBJ1-2; 11 positions match TRBD1. J lost 11 bases, V lost 3 bases, and 8 bases had no gene match. CDR3 size: 14 residues. The germline CDR1 and CDR2 sequences are MNHEY and SMNVEV (reference sequence). The CDR3 nucleotides are TGTGCCAGCAGTTTGTATCCGGGACAGGGGGTTTACACCTTC. Its protein product is CASSLYPGQGVYTF.

The chain is built from TRBV18 and TRBJ1-2, with 8 bases fitting TRBD1. Germline trimming cut 6 bases from V and 5 bases from J; bases unmatched to any gene: 17. CDR1 and CDR2 from the germline V gene are KGHSH and LQKENI. The CDR3 runs to 17 residues. CDR3 in amino acids: CASSRAGTGPLLYGYTF. The CDR3 DNA sequence: TGTGCCAGCTCCCGAGCCGGGACAGGCCCATTATTGTATGGCTACACCTTC. The whole variable domain, filled in from reference TRBV18 and TRBJ1-2, reads NAGVMQNPRHLVRRRGQEARLRCSPMKGHSHVYWYRQLPEEGLKFMVYLQKENIIDESGMPKERFSAEFPKEGPSILRIQQVVRGDSAAYFCASSRAGTGPLLYGYTFGSGTRLTVV.

This chain uses TRBV6-5 with TRBJ2-2, with D possibly TRBD2 on 5 matching bases. V lost 6 bases and J 6 bases, leaving 14 bases between the germline ends. Germline V gene sequence: CDR1 MNHEY, CDR2 SVGAGI. The CDR3 runs 14 residues. The CDR3 nucleotides read TGTGCCAGCAGAAAGGACGTCGGGGCCGGGGAGCTGTTTTTT. Amino acids: CASRKDVGAGELFF.

The chain joins TRBV19 to TRBJ2-7; D not resolved. The CDR3 is 13 amino acids. Germline V CDR1 and CDR2: LNHDA, SQIVND (reference sequence). With 6 bases removed from V and 2 bases from J, the gap between germline ends came to 11 bases. CDR3 in amino acids: CASSGFSTYEQYF. In DNA form, the CDR3 reads TGTGCCAGTAGCGGGTTCTCGACCTACGAGCAGTACTTC.

This clone was seen only once. This chain joins TRBV20-1 and TRBJ2-1; 9 positions agree with TRBD2. CDR1 DFQATT and CDR2 SNEGSKA come from the germline V gene (reference sequence). CDR3 size: 15 residues. V dropped 3 bases and J dropped 5; count of bases not matched to a gene: 8. The CDR3 DNA reads as TGCAGTGCTAGTTTCCAGGCTAGCGGGAACAATGAGCAGTTCTTC. Translated, it gives CSASFQASGNNEQFF.

This clone has just one count. The V gene is TRBV11-3, the J gene TRBJ2-5; 7 bases are shared with TRBD1. J lost 7 bases, V lost 3 bases, and 17 bases had no gene match. The CDR3 runs 17 residues. The V gene's germline CDR1 is SGHNT and CDR2 YENEEA. CDR3 amino acids: CASSLVLGTAVVGTQYF. CDR3 DNA sequence: TGTGCCAGCAGCTTGGTCCTCGGGACAGCCGTGGTTGGGACCCAGTACTTC.

The chain couples TRBV5-1 to TRBJ2-1; 9 nucleotides line up with TRBD2. J was trimmed by 10 bases and V by 3 bases; bases with no gene match: 17. The length of the CDR3 is 17 residues. Germline V gene data show CDR1 as SGHRS and CDR2 as YFSETQ. CDR3 sequence reads: CASSSRLSGSRSGEQFF. CDR3 nucleotides: TGCGCCAGCAGCTCCCGGCTTAGCGGGAGCCGGTCTGGGGAGCAGTTCTTC.

V gene TRBV4-1 combines with J gene TRBJ1-5, with 8 positions matching TRBD1. J lost 7 bases, V lost 2 bases, and 13 bases had no gene match. The CDR3 consists of 17 residues. Germline-derived CDR1 and CDR2 are MGHRA and YSYEKL. CDR3 sequence: CASSQPHGQGREQPQHF. The CDR3 DNA follows: TGCGCCAGCAGCCAACCACATGGACAGGGAAGAGAGCAGCCCCAGCATTTT.

This chain uses TRBV10-3 with TRBJ2-3; D is possibly TRBD2 (5 bases). The CDR3 covers 16 residues. CDR1 and CDR2 (germline): ENHRY, SYGVKD. The germline V and J ends were trimmed by 3 bases and 3 bases, with 16 bases remaining between them. The CDR3 here is CAISDPRLAGTDTQYF. CDR3 coding DNA: TGTGCCATCAGTGACCCTAGGCTAGCCGGGACAGATACGCAGTATTTT.

The chain joins TRBV28 to TRBJ2-7; 7 bases map to TRBD1. This CDR3 contains 13 residues. The germline gives CDR1 MDHEN, CDR2 SYDVKM. V was clipped by 5 bases and J by 4 bases; unmatched bases: 5. CDR3 coding DNA: TGTGCCAGCAGTGGGAGACAGGGTTACGAGCAGTACTTC. Translating it yields CASSGRQGYEQYF.

The chain couples TRBV7-9 to TRBJ2-7; TRBD1 is a possible D gene (6 bases). The CDR3 has 12 amino acids. Trimming removed 3 bases from V and 6 bases from J, with 9 bases in between. Germline V lookup: CDR1 SEHNR, CDR2 FQNEAQ (reference sequence). In DNA, the CDR3 is TGTGCCAGCAGCTTTCGGACAGCCGAGCAGTACTTC. Encoded protein: CASSFRTAEQYF.

The V and J genes are TRBV24-1 and TRBJ2-1; 7 bases agree with TRBD1. V was pared by 3 bases and J by 7 bases, with 5 bases of the junction left unmatched. Germline CDR1 is KGHDR and CDR2 is SFDVKD. The CDR3 has 14 residues. As DNA, the CDR3 is TGTGCCACCAGTGATGAGGGGGCGCTTAATGAGCAGTTCTTC. This gives the protein CATSDEGALNEQFF.

The chain links TRBV11-2 to TRBJ1-4, with TRBD1 identical over 9 bases. This CDR3 comprises 16 residues. CDR1 is SGHAT and CDR2 is FQNNGV in the germline V gene. V shed 3 bases and J 0 bases; nucleotides not matched to a gene: 2. The chain's CDR3 is CASSLGQGTTNEKLFF. CDR3 in DNA: TGTGCCAGCAGCTTGGGACAGGGAACAACTAATGAAAAACTGTTTTTT.

The chain employs TRBV5-1 and TRBJ2-1; 12 bases line up with TRBD2. The germline gives CDR1 SGHRS, CDR2 YFSETQ. V was clipped by 7 bases and J by 12 bases; unmatched bases: 8. This CDR3 comprises 13 residues. CDR3 residues: CASGLAGFSRQFF. CDR3 nucleotides: TGCGCCAGCGGACTAGCGGGATTCTCACGGCAGTTCTTC.

To note about this clone: This sample includes further DNA sequences coding for the same CDR3. The chain carries TRBV24-1 and TRBJ1-1; D not resolved. The CDR3 is 12 amino acids. The germline gives CDR1 KGHDR, CDR2 SFDVKD. The ends were cut back, 4 bases at V and 3 bases at J, with 5 bases in the middle. The CDR3: CATSDPDTEAFF. CDR3 DNA sequence: TGTGCCACCAGTGACCCTGACACTGAAGCTTTCTTT.